The T cell receptor beta chain under discussion was sequenced for a study of T cell responses to AZD1222 COVID-19 vaccine. General study results and limits: CD4 TCRs associated with vaccination spanned spike, dominating at 160-218 and 743-854. Only six or seven AZD1222 recipients were seropositive at baseline. Vaccination with two AZD1222 doses was followed by a rise in Spike-specific TCR breadth and depth. Donors, mostly white British, included more females; clonal diversity was possibly underestimated.

CDR3 size: 13 residues. The germline V and J ends were trimmed by 5 bases and 3 bases, with 11 bases remaining between them. The germline CDR1 and CDR2 sequences are SGHTA and FQGNSA. In regard to this clone: The antigen is undetermined.

Some clones are missing from TCRdb's copy, which holds only in-frame ones; the method was immunoSEQ multiplex PCR. The sample shows roughly 120,000 clones, about 86% of them seen only once. The V and J genes are TRBV7-2 and TRBJ2-7, with D perhaps given as TRBD1 or TRBD2 (5 bases each). Sequenced material: peripheral blood, taken on day 0 of AZD1222 vaccination. The sequence was collected from an adult in good health. CDR3 bases: TGTGCCAGCAGCCGGGGCAGGAACTACGAGCAGTACTTC. It specifies CASSRGRNYEQYF.